Below, 15 T cell receptor beta chains from the same sample are listed, as sequenced in a study of OX40 agonist ivuxolimab in advanced cancers. Sequenced by immunoSEQ multiplex PCR; TCRdb stores in-frame clones only, minus some. The sample contains about 36,000 clones, roughly 90% of which appear only once. The sequencing here drew on CD4+ or CD8+ T cells sorted from blood, taken in a trial of the OX40 agonist ivuxolimab. These TCRs come from an adult with an advanced solid tumor such as melanoma, head and neck, liver or kidney cancer.

The V gene is TRBV7-2, the J gene TRBJ2-1; D may be TRBD1 or TRBD2 (6 bases each). Germline loops: CDR1 SGHTA, CDR2 FQGNSA. The CDR3 is made up of 15 amino acids. V was clipped by 1 base and J by 7 bases, with 14 bases between them. The CDR3 sequence: CASSLGPGAMNEQFF. The CDR3, as DNA: TGTGCCAGCAGCTTAGGACCGGGGGCTATGAATGAGCAGTTCTTC.

The V and J genes are TRBV11-2 and TRBJ2-7; TRBD2 is a possible D gene (6 bases). This CDR3 has 14 amino acids. Trimming shortened V by 5 bases and J by 1 base, and 12 bases separated the two germline ends. Germline-derived CDR1 and CDR2 are SGHAT and FQNNGV. In nucleotides, the CDR3 is TGTGCCAGCAGCCTGGAGCGGGTTTCCTACGAGCAGTACTTC. This codes for CASSLERVSYEQYF.

This clone was recorded a few times. V is TRBV4-2 and J is TRBJ1-2; perhaps TRBD1 as D (5 bases). This CDR3 contains 13 residues. Germline V lookup: CDR1 LGHNA, CDR2 YNFKEQ. Trimming shortened V by 1 base and J by 4 bases, and 7 bases separated the two germline ends. DNA for the CDR3: TGTGCCAGCAGCCAAGGTACAGGCTATGGCTACACCTTC. Residues: CASSQGTGYGYTF.

V and J are TRBV9 and TRBJ2-3, with D possibly being TRBD2 (5 bases). The CDR3 consists of 12 residues. Trimming stripped 3 bases from V and 3 bases from J, with 5 bases between. Germline CDR1 reads SGDLS; CDR2 reads YYNGEE. This chain's CDR3 is CASSGRTDTQYF. The CDR3 DNA is TGTGCCAGCAGCGGGAGGACAGATACGCAGTATTTT. Full variable domain (outside the CDR3, taken from reference TRBV9 and TRBJ2-3): DSGVTQTPKHLITATGQRVTLRCSPRSGDLSVYWYQQSLDQGLQFLIQYYNGEERAKGNILERFSAQQFPDLHSELNLSSLELGDSALYFCASSGRTDTQYFGPGTRLTVL.

This chain joins TRBV5-1 and TRBJ2-2, with unresolved D. The CDR3 has 15 amino acids. Germline lookup yields CDR1 SGHRS and CDR2 YFSETQ. V dropped 0 bases and J dropped 10 bases, with 16 bases sitting between them. This CDR3 reads CASSLARGVSKELFF. The CDR3 DNA reads TGCGCCAGCAGCTTGGCCCGTGGGGTTAGTAAGGAGCTGTTTTTT. Complete variable domain (other parts from reference TRBV5-1 and TRBJ2-2): KAGVTQTPRYLIKTRGQQVTLSCSPISGHRSVSWYQQTPGQGLQFLFEYFSETQRNKGNFPGRFSGRQFSNSRSEMNVSTLELGDSALYLCASSLARGVSKELFFGEGSRLTVL.

V usage is TRBV7-9 and J usage is TRBJ1-5, with 11 bases that match TRBD1. This CDR3 region has 16 residues. Trimming took 1 base from V and 2 from J; bases not matched to a gene: 1. Germline lookup yields CDR1 SEHNR and CDR2 FQNEAQ (reference sequence). The CDR3 bases are TGTGCCAGCAGCTTAGGGACAGGGGGCCGCAATCAGCCCCAGCATTTT. The encoded protein is CASSLGTGGRNQPQHF.

The gene calls are TRBV5-1 and TRBJ2-1; 7 nucleotides line up with TRBD1. Germline CDR1 and CDR2: SGHRS and YFSETQ. The CDR3 is 13 residues long. With V trimmed by 4 bases and J by 8 bases, 6 bases remained unmatched. The CDR3, as DNA: TGCGCCAGCAGCAGACAGGGTGTGGATGAGCAGTTCTTC. The encoded protein is CASSRQGVDEQFF.

V is TRBV27 and J is TRBJ1-2, with no clear D. Trimming took off 4 bases at V and 8 bases at J, with 14 bases between the two ends. Germline V gene lookup returns CDR1 MNHEY and CDR2 SMNVEV (reference sequence). The CDR3 has 13 residues. Here the CDR3 DNA reads TGTGCCAGCAGTTACAGCGCTGGCTCCGGCTACACCTTC. Protein sequence: CASSYSAGSGYTF.

The chain employs TRBV20-1 and TRBJ1-1; 7 bases are a match to TRBD1. V dropped 7 bases and J dropped 11; count of bases not matched to a gene: 7. CDR1 is DFQATT and CDR2 is SNEGSKA in the germline V gene (reference sequence). The CDR3 runs 10 residues. The CDR3: CSVATGVAFF. The CDR3 nucleotides are TGCAGTGTCGCAACAGGGGTGGCTTTCTTT.

This clone came up once. V and J are TRBV7-9 and TRBJ2-3, with D maybe TRBD1 (5 bases). CDR1 is SEHNR and CDR2 is FQNEAQ in the germline V gene (reference sequence). The CDR3 has 15 amino acids. With 5 bases removed from V and 2 bases from J, the gap between germline ends came to 14 bases. This chain's CDR3 is CASSGRTSNTDTQYF. In DNA form, the CDR3 reads TGTGCCAGCAGCGGCCGGACAAGTAACACAGATACGCAGTATTTT.

V gene TRBV7-9 combines with J gene TRBJ2-1; 7 positions match TRBD1. CDR3 size: 11 residues. V gave up 10 bases and J gave up 5 bases; unmatched junction bases: 2. Germline V gene sequence: CDR1 SEHNR, CDR2 FQNEAQ (reference sequence). CDR3 nucleotides: TGTGCCATCACAGGGGACAATGAGCAGTTCTTC. This translates into CAITGDNEQFF.

The genes are TRBV28 and TRBJ2-7; possibly TRBD1 or TRBD2 for D (5 bases each). Per germline, CDR1 MDHEN and CDR2 SYDVKM. This CDR3 has 15 amino acids. The V end was cut by 5 bases, the J end by 3 bases, with 17 bases between. CDR3 region: CASSPRGRLIYEQYF. In DNA form, the CDR3 reads TGTGCCAGCAGTCCCCGGGGCAGGTTGATCTACGAGCAGTACTTC. The full variable domain, in which reference TRBV28 and TRBJ2-7 provide the parts outside the CDR3, is DVKVTQSSRYLVKRTGEKVFLECVQDMDHENMFWYRQDPGLGLRLIYFSYDVKMKEKGDIPEGYSVSREKKERFSLILESASTNQTSMYLCASSPRGRLIYEQYFGPGTRLTVT.

The chain combines TRBV29-1 with TRBJ2-7; TRBD1 matches at 12 bases. Per the germline V gene, CDR1 is SQVTM and CDR2 is ANQGSEA. This CDR3 is 13 amino acids long. V was clipped by 3 bases and J by 5 bases; unmatched bases: 2. This chain's CDR3 is CSVDGTGGDEQYF. The CDR3 bases are TGCAGCGTTGACGGGACAGGGGGCGACGAGCAGTACTTC.

The chain joins TRBV7-2 to TRBJ2-3; 7 bases are shared with TRBD2. V shed 2 bases and J 5 bases; nucleotides not matched to a gene: 7. The CDR3 is made up of 15 amino acids. The germline gives CDR1 SGHTA, CDR2 FQGNSA. Here the CDR3 DNA reads TGTGCCAGCAGCTTACGGGCGGGGGTAGAAGATACGCAGTATTTT. Translation gives CASSLRAGVEDTQYF.

This clone was seen a single time. This chain uses TRBV6-5 with TRBJ2-4; TRBD2 is a possible D gene (5 bases). The CDR3 covers 14 residues. The V end lost 6 bases, the J end lost 0 bases, and 9 bases lay between the germline ends. Looked up from germline, CDR1 is MNHEY and CDR2 is SVGAGI. The CDR3 DNA sequence: TGTGCCAGCAGGGAGGTGTTAGCCAAAAACATTCAGTACTTC. Translating gives CASREVLAKNIQYF.